This T cell receptor beta chain was observed in a study of technical replicates of blood from a few donors. The protocol was immunoSEQ multiplex PCR, while the TCRdb copy is restricted to in-frame clones and leaves out a portion. The sample lists 91,000 or so clones; 85% to 95% were seen once. J was trimmed by 3 bases and V by 7 bases; bases with no gene match: 12. This CDR3 has 15 residues. Germline V gene sequence: CDR1 SGHVS, CDR2 FQNEAQ. The rearrangement links TRBV7-8 to TRBJ2-7; 7 bases agree with TRBD1. This TCR derives from a human donor in good health. Material for sequencing was T cells isolated from PBMCs. The CDR3 is CASKRAGTERYEQYF. The CDR3 DNA reads TGTGCCAGCAAACGGGCCGGGACAGAACGCTACGAGCAGTACTTC.